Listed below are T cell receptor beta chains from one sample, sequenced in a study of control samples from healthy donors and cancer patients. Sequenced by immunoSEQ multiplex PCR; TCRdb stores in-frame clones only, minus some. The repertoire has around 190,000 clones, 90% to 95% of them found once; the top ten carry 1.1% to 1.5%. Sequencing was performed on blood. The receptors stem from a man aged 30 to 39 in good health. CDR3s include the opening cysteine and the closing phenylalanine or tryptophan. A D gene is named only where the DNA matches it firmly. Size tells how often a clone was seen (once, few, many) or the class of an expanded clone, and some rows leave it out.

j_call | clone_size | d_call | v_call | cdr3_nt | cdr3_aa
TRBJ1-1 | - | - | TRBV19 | TGTGCCAGTAGTATAACTAGCGGCAGGGGCACTGAAGCTTTCTTT | CASSITSGRGTEAFF
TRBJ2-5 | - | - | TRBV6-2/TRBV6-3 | TGTGCCAGCAGTGGGGGGACGATACAAGAGACCCAGTACTTC | CASSGGTIQETQYF
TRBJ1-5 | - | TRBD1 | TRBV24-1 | TGTGCCACCAGTGACGCTGACAGGGGGGGCAATCAGCCCCAGCATTTT | CATSDADRGGNQPQHF
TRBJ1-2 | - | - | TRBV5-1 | TGCGCCAGCAGCTTGGCCGGCCCGGATGGCTACACCTTC | CASSLAGPDGYTF
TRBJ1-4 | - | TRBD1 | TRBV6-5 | TGTGCCAGCAGTTCGACAGGGACGACTAATGAAAAACTGTTTTTT | CASSSTGTTNEKLFF
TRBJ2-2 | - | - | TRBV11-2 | TGTGCCAGCAGCGCAGGGCCTCCCACGGGGACCGGGGAGCTGTTTTTT | CASSAGPPTGTGELFF
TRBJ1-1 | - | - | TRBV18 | TGTGCCAGCTCCCCGGGTCTGGCCAGCGTCACTGAAGCTTTCTTT | CASSPGLASVTEAFF
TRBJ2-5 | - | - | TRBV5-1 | TGCGCCAGCAGCCCCGGAGTCGGTAATGGGGAGACCCAGTACTTC | CASSPGVGNGETQYF
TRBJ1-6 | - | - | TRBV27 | TGTGCCAGCAGTCTACAGTCTTTTTCACCCCTCCACTTT | CASSLQSFSPLHF
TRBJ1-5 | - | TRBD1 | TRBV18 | TGTGCCAGCTCCCTACAGGGACAGGGGGAGCAGCCCCAGCATTTT | CASSLQGQGEQPQHF
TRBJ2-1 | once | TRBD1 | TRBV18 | TGTGCCAGCTCAGATGGACAGGACAATGAGCAGTTCTTC | CASSDGQDNEQFF
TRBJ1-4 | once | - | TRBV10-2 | TGCGCCAGCAGGGGGGTCTCAAGTGAAAAACTGTTTTTT | CASRGVSSEKLFF
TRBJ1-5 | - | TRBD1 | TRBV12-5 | TGTGCTAGTGGTTGGACAGGGAGTCAGCCCCAGCATTTT | CASGWTGSQPQHF
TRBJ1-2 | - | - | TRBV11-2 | TGTGCCAGCAGCTTAGTGGGGCCAGGGAACGGCTACACCTTC | CASSLVGPGNGYTF
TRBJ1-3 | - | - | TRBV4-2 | TGTGCCAGCAGCCAAGAGTTGGGGCCGGGACTCGGAAACAACATATATTTT | CASSQELGPGLGNNIYF
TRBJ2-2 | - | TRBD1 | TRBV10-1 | TGCGCCAGCAGCTCCGGGACAGGGAATGAAGGGGAGCTGTTTTTT | CASSSGTGNEGELFF
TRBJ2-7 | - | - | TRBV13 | TGTGCCAGCAGCTTAGGCCGGGACGCCTCAAACTACGAGCAGTACTTC | CASSLGRDASNYEQYF
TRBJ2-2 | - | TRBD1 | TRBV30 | TGTGCCTGGACCCGACAGGGTTTCACCGGGGAGCTGTTTTTT | CAWTRQGFTGELFF
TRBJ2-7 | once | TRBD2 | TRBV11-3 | TGTGCCAGCAGCTTCCTAGCGGGGGCTGAGCAGTACTTC | CASSFLAGAEQYF
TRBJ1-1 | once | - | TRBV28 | TGTGCCAGCAGTTTCCCCCCTGAGGACACTGAAGCTTTCTTT | CASSFPPEDTEAFF
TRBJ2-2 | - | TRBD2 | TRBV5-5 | TGTGCCAGCAGCCCCCCGCGGGGGGGGAACACCGGGGAGCTGTTTTTT | CASSPPRGGNTGELFF
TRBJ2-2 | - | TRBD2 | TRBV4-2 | TGTGCCAGCAGCCAAGGAGGCCTAGCGCGGGGGACCGGGGAGCTGTTTTTT | CASSQGGLARGTGELFF
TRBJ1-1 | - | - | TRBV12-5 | TGTGCTAGTGGTTTGGTAGCCCGTACTGAAGCTTTCTTT | CASGLVARTEAFF
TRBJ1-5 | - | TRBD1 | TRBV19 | TGTGCCAGTACCCCCAGGACAGGATTAGGCAATCAGCCCCAGCATTTT | CASTPRTGLGNQPQHF